This is a list of T cell receptor beta chains from one sample in a study of T-cell reconstitution after alpha-beta-depleted transplantation in children. Using its own MiXCR run on the PCR reads, TCRdb lists one record per CDR3 protein. The repertoire holds over 200,000 distinct CDR3 sequences, roughly 15% seen once, with 35% to 50% in the top ten. The specimen was PBMCs, mostly from graft donor cells, collected 360 days after TCRalphabeta/CD19-depleted stem cell transplant. The origin of the receptors is a male patient aged 2 to 9 who had a stem cell transplant for acute lymphoblastic leukemia, so the T cells may come from the graft donor. Both conserved end residues are part of each CDR3. The order of the fields is CDR3 length, V gene, CDR3 protein.

cdr3_length: 16
v_call: TRBV6-1
cdr3_aa: CASYQPRDWGTDTQYF

cdr3_length: 15
v_call: TRBV28
cdr3_aa: CASSLPRQGGEKLFF

cdr3_length: 15
v_call: TRBV20-1
cdr3_aa: CSARDDPWSTDTQYF

cdr3_length: 18
v_call: TRBV12-3/TRBV12-4
cdr3_aa: CASTLNAGTAPFTGELFF

cdr3_length: 13
v_call: TRBV5-4
cdr3_aa: CASSVGWANEAFF

cdr3_length: 14
v_call: TRBV20-1
cdr3_aa: CSAREGLGNEKLFF

cdr3_length: 15
v_call: TRBV7-9
cdr3_aa: CASSSPGSLSYEQYF

cdr3_length: 15
v_call: TRBV30
cdr3_aa: CAWSVGAFMNTEAFF

cdr3_length: 15
v_call: TRBV7-3
cdr3_aa: CASSLSRGTTDTQYF

cdr3_length: 19
v_call: TRBV4-1
cdr3_aa: CASSPRDLAGGLMADTQYF

cdr3_length: 14
v_call: TRBV4-2
cdr3_aa: CASSQEFGGYEQYF

cdr3_length: 16
v_call: TRBV12-3/TRBV12-4
cdr3_aa: CASRSPRGYSYNEQFF

cdr3_length: 14
v_call: TRBV5-6
cdr3_aa: CASSPGTGANIQYF

cdr3_length: 13
v_call: TRBV24-1
cdr3_aa: CATSGQGNYEQYF

cdr3_length: 14
v_call: TRBV7-8
cdr3_aa: CASSLSPTNSPLHF

cdr3_length: 20
v_call: TRBV29-1
cdr3_aa: CSVEDWASDRGSAGANVLTF

cdr3_length: 17
v_call: TRBV5-6
cdr3_aa: CASSLWGGGLYQETQYF

cdr3_length: 19
v_call: TRBV27
cdr3_aa: CASSLSASGVPFNTGELFF

cdr3_length: 15
v_call: TRBV7-6
cdr3_aa: CASSLARDSYNEQFF

cdr3_length: 13
v_call: TRBV18
cdr3_aa: CASSPSQNNEQFF

cdr3_length: 14
v_call: TRBV9
cdr3_aa: CASSVVEDYDTQYF

cdr3_length: 13
v_call: TRBV29-1
cdr3_aa: CSVGPVTGYEQYF

cdr3_length: 14
v_call: TRBV14
cdr3_aa: CASSPVEGSYEQYF

cdr3_length: 14
v_call: TRBV5-1
cdr3_aa: CASSSDAMNTEAFF

cdr3_length: 17
v_call: TRBV6-2/TRBV6-3
cdr3_aa: CASSTPRAGASTDTQYF

cdr3_length: 15
v_call: TRBV2
cdr3_aa: CASSVGAGGTYGYTF

cdr3_length: 13
v_call: TRBV20-1
cdr3_aa: CSVAGGGNQPQHF

cdr3_length: 18
v_call: TRBV5-1
cdr3_aa: CASSFWGTGASGANVLTF

cdr3_length: 16
v_call: TRBV4-1
cdr3_aa: CASSPSGGPGDQPQHF

cdr3_length: 16
v_call: TRBV7-2
cdr3_aa: CASSSPSGGRYNEQFF

cdr3_length: 13
v_call: TRBV27
cdr3_aa: CASSSGQGNEQFF

cdr3_length: 14
v_call: TRBV20-1
cdr3_aa: CSASRAGGLGEQFF

cdr3_length: 12
v_call: TRBV18
cdr3_aa: CASSLAIDGYTF

cdr3_length: 14
v_call: TRBV4-1
cdr3_aa: CASSQLQGIETQYF

cdr3_length: 13
v_call: TRBV3-1
cdr3_aa: CASSPGNNSPLHF

cdr3_length: 16
v_call: TRBV11-3
cdr3_aa: CASSLAGGLNTGELFF

cdr3_length: 16
v_call: TRBV6-1
cdr3_aa: CASSPRMVFKSYEQYF

cdr3_length: 14
v_call: TRBV20-1
cdr3_aa: CSVRGTRAYNEQFF

cdr3_length: 16
v_call: TRBV6-5
cdr3_aa: CASSYGSVIRYNEQFF

cdr3_length: 14
v_call: TRBV5-6
cdr3_aa: CASSWTDINTEAFF

cdr3_length: 13
v_call: TRBV3-1
cdr3_aa: CASSHTDLGEQFF

cdr3_length: 17
v_call: TRBV15
cdr3_aa: CATSRPGLAGGTGELFF

cdr3_length: 15
v_call: TRBV7-9
cdr3_aa: CASSFGEGVNQPQHF

cdr3_length: 18
v_call: TRBV13
cdr3_aa: CASSLYALGPWNTGELFF

cdr3_length: 15
v_call: TRBV3-1
cdr3_aa: CASSPDLVTYNEQFF

cdr3_length: 15
v_call: TRBV12-3/TRBV12-4
cdr3_aa: CASSPPGGLSDTQYF

cdr3_length: 14
v_call: TRBV6-1
cdr3_aa: CASTPSFDSYEQYF

cdr3_length: 12
v_call: TRBV3-1
cdr3_aa: CASSLFDQPQHF

cdr3_length: 14
v_call: TRBV7-2
cdr3_aa: CASSFGGDQETQYF